This TCR beta chain was obtained from a study of T cell responses to AZD1222 COVID-19 vaccine. Whole-study results and caveats: Reports indicate that nearly half of spike-specific TCRs are directed at unmutated variant regions. A mostly white British donor set with more females was recruited, and clonal diversity was possibly underestimated. Across spike, vaccine-associated CD4 TCRs were found, dominant at 160-218 and 743-854.

V was shortened by 5 bases and J by 7 bases, with 14 bases between the two germline ends. CDR1 is MNHEY and CDR2 is SVGEGT in the germline V gene. The CDR3 covers 13 residues. Pooling of second doses given at about 4 or about 12 weeks was done. In regard to this clone: Its antigen is unknown.

Generated by immunoSEQ multiplex PCR, the TCRdb table keeps only in-frame clones and is missing some. Among tens of thousands of clones listed, 80% were seen once. The sample consisted of peripheral blood, taken 28 days after the second AZD1222 dose. This rearrangement joins TRBV6-2 or TRBV6-3 to TRBJ1-2; D gene unclear. This receptor was identified in an adult who received the AZD1222 COVID-19 vaccine. CDR3 protein: CASSPGQEGGYTF. CDR3 nucleotides: TGTGCCAGCAGTCCCGGGCAGGAGGGTGGCTACACCTTC.